This T cell receptor beta chain was retrieved from a study of identical twins. Donors were all healthy Caucasians. The CDR3 is made up of 13 amino acids. Germline CDR1 and CDR2: SQVTM and ANQGSEA. V was shortened by 3 bases and J by 3 bases, with 12 bases between the two germline ends. Unique molecular identifiers were present on the cDNA, which also gained a universal primer site by template switching. A single record per CDR3 protein comes from TCRdb applying MiXCR to the 5' RACE reads. Of hundreds of thousands of distinct CDR3 sequences listed, more than 6.5% are singletons. Study results and limitations: Out-of-frame sharing of TCR alpha in monozygotic twins was underestimated by models. For zero-insertion analyses, partial confounding could come from invariant MAIT and iNKT cells.

This clonotype was observed many times. Antigen: not known. These data were also reused for a study on yellow fever vaccine responses in identical twins.

What was sequenced was memory (CD45RO+) T cells sorted from blood. This clonotype was sampled from a woman between 18 and 29 years old in good health. This chain links TRBV29-1 with TRBJ2-7; tentatively, D is TRBD1 or TRBD2 (7 bases each). CDR3 loop: CSVDGGTDYEQYF. The CDR3 bases are TGCAGCGTTGACGGGGGGACAGACTACGAGCAGTACTTC.